These T cell receptor beta chains were read from a single sample in a study of cytomegalovirus exposure and HLA in healthy donors. Produced via immunoSEQ multiplex PCR; TCRdb's table is partial and in-frame only. The table includes fewer than 250,000 clones, around 73% detected once. The sample comprised PBMCs. The receptors derive from a male donor in good health and CMV-seronegative. Each CDR3 is given without its conserved first and last residue.

J gene | V gene | CDR3 protein
TRBJ2-1 | TRBV28 | ASSLPGTGGGEQF
TRBJ1-1 | TRBV10-3 | AISESGGVNTEAF
TRBJ1-4 | TRBV29-1 | SVEGRGSDEKLF
TRBJ2-7 | TRBV29-1 | SVEGDYSYEQY
TRBJ1-1 | TRBV11-2 | ASSLARTEAF
TRBJ1-5 | TRBV7-2 | ASSARTGGNQPQH
TRBJ2-2 | TRBV5-4 | ASSLAGGRARTGELF
TRBJ2-1 | TRBV6-5 | ASSYASGSGEQF
TRBJ1-1 | TRBV5-4 | ASSVKRAHMNTEAF
TRBJ2-1 | TRBV11-3 | ASSLGSGRSNEQF
TRBJ1-5 | TRBV6-5 | ASSSLTGGQPQH
TRBJ1-3 | TRBV5-1 | ASSLDSLSGNTIY
TRBJ2-2 | TRBV28 | ASSVSGLAGDTGELF
TRBJ1-2 | TRBV5-4 | ASSSSREAYGYT
TRBJ2-7 | TRBV29-1 | SVSGGSWDEQY
TRBJ2-3 | TRBV5-1 | ASSLGSPRVFDSTDTQY
TRBJ2-2 | TRBV9 | ASSWDTGAGELF
TRBJ2-2 | TRBV2 | ASGTDLNTGELF
TRBJ2-2 | TRBV30 | AWSVRRTSGPGELF
TRBJ1-2 | TRBV29-1 | SVGTLTGGYGYT
TRBJ1-2 | TRBV28 | ASSWDSWGYT
TRBJ1-1 | TRBV27 | ASSPTGGAYTEAF
TRBJ1-3 | TRBV27 | ASSLRSGFQVGSGNTIY
TRBJ2-1 | TRBV6-4 | ASSDSSGSYNEQF
TRBJ2-7 | TRBV5-4 | ASSSTGVIGYEQY
TRBJ2-7 | TRBV5-6 | ASSWATGPYEQY
TRBJ2-2 | TRBV28 | ALGADNTGELF